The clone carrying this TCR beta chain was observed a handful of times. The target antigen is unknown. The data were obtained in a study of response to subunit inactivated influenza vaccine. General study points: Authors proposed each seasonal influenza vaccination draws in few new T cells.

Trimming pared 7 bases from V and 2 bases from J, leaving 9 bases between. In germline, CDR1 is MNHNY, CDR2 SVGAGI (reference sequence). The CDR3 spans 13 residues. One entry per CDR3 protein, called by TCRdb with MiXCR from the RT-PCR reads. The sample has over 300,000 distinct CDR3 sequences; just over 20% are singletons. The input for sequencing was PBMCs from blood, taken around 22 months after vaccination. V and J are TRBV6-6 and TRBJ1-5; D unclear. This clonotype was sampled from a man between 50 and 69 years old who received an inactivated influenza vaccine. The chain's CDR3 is CASNPWRNQPQHF. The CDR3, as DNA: TGTGCCAGCAACCCCTGGCGCAATCAGCCCCAGCATTTT.